The rows below give T cell receptor beta chains drawn from one sample of a study of CD8+CD57+ T cells in acquired aplastic anemia. TCRdb used MiXCR to reprocess the reads, holding one entry per CDR3 protein. The sample carries approximately 250,000 distinct CDR3 sequences, around 82% recorded once. Material: sorted CD4+, CD8+, or CD8+CD57+ T cells (not recorded which) from PBMCs. The source is a human donor with aplastic anemia. The CDR3 runs from the conserved cysteine through the conserved F or W. A D gene is named only where the DNA matches it firmly. The size of a clone is reported for some rows only, either as once, few or many, or as a class for expanded clones.

clone size,V gene,D gene,J gene,CDR3 DNA,CDR3 protein
once,TRBV7-9,TRBD1,TRBJ1-2,TGTGCCAGACAGGGGACTAGGGAGACCCAGCGCTTCGGGTTC,CARQGTRETQRFGF
.,TRBV7-9,.,TRBJ2-7,TGTGCCAGCAGCTTGGGCCACTCCTACGAGCAGTACTTC,CASSLGHSYEQYF
.,TRBV2,.,TRBJ1-1,TGTGCCACCACTACAGGGAGTGAAGCTTTCTTT,CATTTGSEAFF
.,TRBV7-8,.,TRBJ2-1,TGTGCCAGCAGCTTAGGGGGAGGTCCGGGGACGCAGACTGAGCAGTTCTTC,CASSLGGGPGTQTEQFF
.,TRBV6-5,.,TRBJ1-5,TGTGCCAGCAGGGAGGGCAATCAGCCCCAGCATTTT,CASREGNQPQHF
.,TRBV7-3,.,TRBJ2-3,TGTGCCAGCAGCTTAGCGGGGAGTGGGGATACGCAAGCTTTT,CASSLAGSGDTQAF
.,TRBV6-5,.,TRBJ2-5,TGTGCCAGCAGTAGAGATTTCTTTGGGGTGAGGGTGACCCAGTACTTC,CASSRDFFGVRVTQYF
.,TRBV24-1,.,TRBJ1-1,TGTGCCACCAGTGAGGCCGGGGAAAACACTGAAGCTTTCTTT,CATSEAGENTEAFF
.,TRBV2,TRBD1,TRBJ1-5,TGTGCCAGCATCCTATCGACAGGGTTGAATCAGCCCCAGCATTTT,CASILSTGLNQPQHF
.,TRBV29-1,.,TRBJ1-1,TGCAGCGTCTATGACGGTAACGCTTTCTTT,CSVYDGNAFF
.,TRBV9,.,TRBJ2-4,TGTGCCAGCAGCGGGGGGGAGCGCATGCAGGAATTC,CASSGGERMQEF
once,TRBV6-4,.,TRBJ1-1,TGTGCCAGCAGCTTAGAGGGAGTTAACACTGAAGCTTTCTTT,CASSLEGVNTEAFF
few,TRBV9,TRBD1,TRBJ1-6,TGTGCCAGCAGCGTAGAGGACAGGGGGAATTCACCCCTCCACTTT,CASSVEDRGNSPLHF
.,TRBV7-8,TRBD2,TRBJ2-3,TGTGCCAGCAGCTTCGCGGGAGGAGATGATACGTATTTT,CASSFAGGDDTYF
.,TRBV7-9,.,TRBJ2-3,TGTGCCAGCAGCGTTCAGAGACAGAGCACAGACACGCAGTATTTT,CASSVQRQSTDTQYF
.,TRBV7-2,.,TRBJ2-3,TGTGCCAGCAGCTTAGCTGCGGGGTATGATACGCAGTACTTT,CASSLAAGYDTQYF
many,TRBV19,.,TRBJ2-3,TGTGCCGTCACAGGGGCGGGAGGAGCAGATACGCAGTATTTT,CAVTGAGGADTQYF
.,TRBV2,TRBD1,TRBJ1-1,TGTGCCAGCGGCTACGGTCTGACAGGGACCACTGATGCTTTCTTT,CASGYGLTGTTDAFF
once,TRBV20-1,.,TRBJ2-5,TGCAGTGCTAGAGTAAGGGGGATTCTCGAGACCCAGTACTTC,CSARVRGILETQYF
.,TRBV5-1,.,TRBJ1-2,TGTGCCAGCAGCCATACAGACGGTGTCTACGTATATGGCTACACCTTC,CASSHTDGVYVYGYTF
.,TRBV20-1,TRBD2,TRBJ2-7,TGCAGTGCTAGAGATGCAGCGGGAGGGGGCTCCTACGAGCAGTACTTC,CSARDAAGGGSYEQYF
.,TRBV6-1,TRBD1,TRBJ2-1,TGTGCCAGCAAGGGGACAGGGACTTCTTCCAATGAGCAGTTCTTC,CASKGTGTSSNEQFF
.,TRBV29-1,.,TRBJ2-5,TGCAGCGTAAGGGGGGGCTTGGAGACCCAGTACTTC,CSVRGGLETQYF
.,TRBV7-9,.,TRBJ2-1,TGTGCCAGCAGCTTAAGTGGCGGCGGGGCAGGTGATGAGCAGTTCTTC,CASSLSGGGAGDEQFF
.,TRBV2,.,TRBJ2-5,TGTGCCAGCAGCATAGGCAGGGCGAATGAGACCCAGTCCTTC,CASSIGRANETQSF
.,TRBV9,.,TRBJ2-1,TGTGCCACCAGCAGAGGGGGTGAGCACGAGAATCAGTTCTTC,CATSRGGEHENQFF
.,TRBV7-2,TRBD1,TRBJ2-7,TGTGCCAGCAGCCCCGACAGGGCAACCTCCTACGAGCAGTACTTC,CASSPDRATSYEQYF
.,TRBV7-8,.,TRBJ1-1,TGTGCCAGCAGCTTAGCGGGATGGGGGGTAGGGACTGAAGCTTTCTTT,CASSLAGWGVGTEAFF
.,TRBV7-3,.,TRBJ2-3,TGTGCCAGCAGCTTAGCCGGCGGGACAGATAAGACGTATTTT,CASSLAGGTDKTYF
few,TRBV11-1,.,TRBJ1-2,TGTGCCAGCGAAATCCGGGACTCCTACTATGGCTACACCTTC,CASEIRDSYYGYTF
.,TRBV7-6,.,TRBJ1-5,TGTGCCAGCAGCTTGGCGGCCGATAATTCACCCCAGCATTTT,CASSLAADNSPQHF